The 29 T cell receptor beta chains reported below all come from one sample, sequenced in a study of blood T cell repertoires in COVID-19. Only in-frame clones appear in the TCRdb table, and some are missing; sequencing was by immunoSEQ multiplex PCR. The sample holds under 140,000 clones, over 75% seen once. Source material: peripheral blood. These receptor sequences come from a woman older than 75 with active or convalescent COVID-19.

CDR3 bases: TGTGCCAGCAGTTTAGTTCTGGGACAGGGTTATGTTGTTTGGCAGCCCCAGCATTTT. Translated, it gives CASSLVLGQGYVVWQPQHF. This chain joins TRBV28 and TRBJ1-5; 9 bases align to TRBD1. This CDR3 spans 19 amino acids. After removal of 2 bases from V and 7 bases from J, the junction contained 18 bases not matched to a gene. The germline V gene encodes CDR1 MDHEN and CDR2 SYDVKM.

This chain uses TRBV27 with TRBJ1-4, with TRBD1 as a possible D gene (6 bases). The V end was cut by 5 bases, the J end by 3 bases, with 16 bases between. CDR1 and CDR2 from the germline V gene are MNHEY and SMNVEV (reference sequence). The CDR3 is 16 amino acids. The CDR3 coding sequence is TGTGCCAGCAGTCCTTACAGGGCTCAGGCTAATGAAAAACTGTTTTTT. Translation gives CASSPYRAQANEKLFF.

The chain has TRBV4-1 and TRBJ2-2; 11 nucleotides line up with TRBD2. The CDR3 runs to 15 residues. J lost 5 bases, V lost 4 bases, and 3 bases had no gene match. The germline V gene has CDR1 MGHRA and CDR2 YSYEKL. CDR3 DNA sequence: TGCGCCAGCAGCCGTCTAGCGGGAGGTACCGGGGAGCTGTTTTTT. It is translated as CASSRLAGGTGELFF.

This sequence joins TRBV6-5 and TRBJ1-2; D might be TRBD1 (5 bases). The CDR3 spans 12 residues. CDR1 MNHEY and CDR2 SVGAGI come from the germline V gene. Trimming shortened V by 5 bases and J by 4 bases, and 8 bases separated the two germline ends. CDR3 sequence: CASSNQGYGYTF. CDR3 sequence (DNA): TGTGCCAGCAGTAACCAGGGCTATGGCTACACCTTC.

V gene TRBV7-3 combines with J gene TRBJ2-1, with 9 positions matching TRBD1. There are 15 residues in the CDR3. V lost 2 bases, J lost 4 bases, and 3 bases stayed unmatched. Germline V gene sequence: CDR1 SGHTA, CDR2 FQGTGA. This chain's CDR3 is CASSLFGQGYNEQFF. CDR3 coding DNA: TGTGCCAGCAGCTTATTTGGACAGGGGTACAATGAGCAGTTCTTC.

The chain links TRBV7-6 to TRBJ2-3, with 8 bases that match TRBD1. Germline CDR1 SGHVS, CDR2 FNYEAQ. This CDR3 spans 15 amino acids. The trim removed 3 bases at V and 7 bases at J, leaving 9 bases unmatched. CDR3 in DNA: TGTGCCAGCAGCTTTTCGGCAGGGGGCGTTTATACGCAGTATTTT. Translation gives CASSFSAGGVYTQYF.

The CDR3 protein is CASSQGHGYTF. The CDR3 nucleotides read TGTGCCAGCAGTCAGGGGCATGGCTACACCTTC. The chain has TRBV27 and TRBJ1-2; TRBD1 might be the D (6 bases). Germline V gene data show CDR1 as MNHEY and CDR2 as SMNVEV (reference sequence). The ends were cut back, 5 bases at V and 6 bases at J, with 7 bases in the middle. The CDR3 runs 11 residues.

The chain employs TRBV5-1 and TRBJ2-2; TRBD1 agrees at 9 bases. The CDR3 spans 19 residues. In germline, CDR1 is SGHRS, CDR2 YFSETQ. Trimming at V came to 4 bases and at J to 5 bases, leaving 18 bases not matched to a gene. CDR3 amino acids: CASSPIGSSGTGLTGELFF. CDR3 coding DNA: TGCGCCAGCAGCCCGATAGGGAGCTCCGGGACAGGGCTTACCGGGGAGCTGTTTTTT. Full variable domain (remainder filled in from reference TRBV5-1 and TRBJ2-2): KAGVTQTPRYLIKTRGQQVTLSCSPISGHRSVSWYQQTPGQGLQFLFEYFSETQRNKGNFPGRFSGRQFSNSRSEMNVSTLELGDSALYLCASSPIGSSGTGLTGELFFGEGSRLTVL.

V and J are TRBV19 and TRBJ2-1; 11 bases fit TRBD2. The germline V gene encodes CDR1 LNHDA and CDR2 SQIVND (reference sequence). CDR3 length: 18 amino acids. The V segment lost 2 bases and the J segment 3 bases; nucleotides outside the gene matches: 9. CDR3 sequence: CASSIRVGTSGHYNEQFF. The CDR3 DNA reads as TGTGCCAGTAGTATACGTGTTGGGACTAGCGGACACTACAATGAGCAGTTCTTC. Based on the CDR3 plus reference TRBV19 and TRBJ2-1, the full variable domain is DGGITQSPKYLFRKEGQNVTLSCEQNLNHDAMYWYRQDPGQGLRLIYYSQIVNDFQKGDIAEGYSVSREKKESFPLTVTSAQKNPTAFYLCASSIRVGTSGHYNEQFFGPGTRLTVL.

V and J are TRBV2 and TRBJ2-4, with TRBD1 as a possible D gene (5 bases). Germline V gene sequence: CDR1 SNHLY, CDR2 FYNNEI. The CDR3 has 16 residues. V was clipped by 1 base and J by 3 bases, with 13 bases between them. The CDR3 coding sequence is TGTGCCAGCAGTGAAGGAGCAGGGTTAGTCAAAAACATTCAGTACTTC. Its protein product is CASSEGAGLVKNIQYF.

V usage is TRBV9 and J usage is TRBJ1-4; tentative D call: TRBD1 (6 bases). The CDR3 is made up of 15 amino acids. V was trimmed by 7 bases and J by 0 bases, leaving 13 bases between them. Germline V lookup: CDR1 SGDLS, CDR2 YYNGEE. This chain's CDR3 is CASGDTFATNEKLFF. The CDR3, as DNA: TGTGCCAGCGGGGACACTTTTGCAACTAATGAAAAACTGTTTTTT.

The chain recombines TRBV7-2 with TRBJ2-3; 9 bases line up with TRBD1. The CDR3 covers 16 residues. V lost 5 bases to trimming and J lost 2 bases; unmatched junction nucleotides: 8. Germline V gene data show CDR1 as SGHTA and CDR2 as FQGNSA. The CDR3 spells CASSAGDRVNTDTQYF. The CDR3 DNA sequence: TGTGCCAGCAGCGCGGGGGACAGGGTGAACACAGATACGCAGTATTTT.

The CDR3 DNA reads as TGTGCCAGCAGCTTCTTACAGGGACACACCGGGGAGCTGTTTTTT. As protein: CASSFLQGHTGELFF. The chain has TRBV7-9 and TRBJ2-2; weak D call: TRBD1 (6 bases). Looked up from germline, CDR1 is SEHNR and CDR2 is FQNEAQ (reference sequence). The V end lost 3 bases, the J end lost 3 bases, and 11 bases lay between the germline ends. The CDR3 contains 15 residues. Using reference TRBV7-9 and TRBJ2-2 for the parts outside the CDR3, the full variable domain is DTGVSQNPRHKITKRGQNVTFRCDPISEHNRLYWYRQTLGQGPEFLTYFQNEAQLEKSRLLSDRFSAERPKGSFSTLEIQRTEQGDSAMYLCASSFLQGHTGELFFGEGSRLTVL.

This chain connects TRBV28 to TRBJ1-3, with D unresolved. The CDR3 totals 13 residues. The germline gives CDR1 MDHEN, CDR2 SYDVKM. V was clipped by 6 bases and J by 0 bases, with 6 bases between them. CDR3 DNA: TGTGCCAGCAGAGTGAGCTCTGGAAACACCATATATTTT. It yields the protein CASRVSSGNTIYF.

The rearrangement uses TRBV2 and TRBJ1-1; 7 nucleotides line up with TRBD1. Per the germline V gene, CDR1 is SNHLY and CDR2 is FYNNEI. V dropped 4 bases and J dropped 5; count of bases not matched to a gene: 4. The CDR3 consists of 13 residues. The CDR3 region has the DNA TGTGCCAGCAGTGGGAACAGGGGTACTGAAGCTTTCTTT. It specifies CASSGNRGTEAFF.

This sequence joins TRBV7-2 and TRBJ1-2; D is possibly TRBD1 (5 bases). Germline values: CDR1 SGHTA, CDR2 FQGNSA. V lost 7 bases, J lost 2 bases, and 14 bases lay in between. The CDR3 has 14 amino acids. This CDR3 reads CASTPGGGNYGYTF. As DNA, the CDR3 is TGTGCCAGCACCCCCGGGGGGGGAAACTATGGCTACACCTTC.

The chain uses TRBV7-9 and TRBJ1-4, with no clear D. Trimming took 5 bases from V and 0 from J, leaving 7 bases between them. Germline CDR1 reads SEHNR; CDR2 reads FQNEAQ (reference sequence). The length of the CDR3 is 14 residues. CDR3 protein: CASSPRATNEKLFF. CDR3 nucleotides: TGTGCCAGCAGCCCGAGGGCAACTAATGAAAAACTGTTTTTT.

The chain combines TRBV27 with TRBJ2-1, with a tentative D call TRBD1 (5 bases). CDR3 length: 14 residues. Germline loops: CDR1 MNHEY, CDR2 SMNVEV (reference sequence). Between the trimmed V and J ends, which lost 2 bases and 8 bases, there was a span of 13 bases. This CDR3 reads CASSLQGREDEQFF. The CDR3 nucleotides are TGTGCCAGCAGTTTACAAGGCAGGGAAGATGAGCAGTTCTTC.

This chain joins TRBV6-1 and TRBJ2-3, with 7 bases that match TRBD2. The CDR3 is made up of 15 amino acids. Germline V gene lookup returns CDR1 MNHNS and CDR2 SASEGT. Unmatched junction bases numbered 9, after V lost 0 bases and J lost 9 bases. CDR3 DNA: TGTGCCAGCAGTGAAGCACTAGCGAGCGGTCCGACGCAGTATTTT. This codes for CASSEALASGPTQYF.

The chain links TRBV10-3 to TRBJ1-1; D is unclear. The CDR3 totals 13 residues. CDR1 and CDR2 from the germline V gene are ENHRY and SYGVKD. Trimming pared 9 bases from V and 6 bases from J, leaving 17 bases between. CDR3 DNA sequence: TGTGCCATAGGGAGACTCCATAGCTCTGAAGCTTTCTTT. Translated: CAIGRLHSSEAFF.

V and J are TRBV5-1 and TRBJ1-1, with D maybe TRBD1 (6 bases). Per the germline V gene, CDR1 is SGHRS and CDR2 is YFSETQ. This CDR3 comprises 14 residues. Trimming removed 3 bases from V and 5 bases from J, with 14 bases in between. The CDR3 nucleotides read TGCGCCAGCAGCTCAACCGGGACATTTACTGAAGCTTTCTTT. This translates into CASSSTGTFTEAFF.

The chain carries TRBV2 and TRBJ2-7; TRBD1 matches 9 bases. This CDR3 comprises 14 residues. From germline, CDR1 is SNHLY and CDR2 FYNNEI. V shed 8 bases and J 3 bases; nucleotides not matched to a gene: 8. This CDR3 reads CASRRDRVLYEQYF. The CDR3 DNA reads as TGTGCCAGCCGCCGGGACAGGGTCCTCTACGAGCAGTACTTC. The whole variable domain, remainder taken from reference TRBV2 and TRBJ2-7, is EPEVTQTPSHQVTQMGQEVILRCVPISNHLYFYWYRQILGQKVEFLVSFYNNEISEKSEIFDDQFSVERPDGSNFTLKIRSTKLEDSAMYFCASRRDRVLYEQYFGPGTRLTVT.

The rearrangement joins TRBV30 to TRBJ2-1, with 9 bases identical to TRBD1. CDR1 and CDR2 from the germline V gene are GTSNPN and SVGIG (reference sequence). V was clipped by 0 bases and J by 7 bases; unmatched bases: 10. The length of the CDR3 is 16 residues. DNA for the CDR3: TGTGCCTGGAGTGTACGTTGGGACAGGGAGGCAAATGAGCAGTTCTTC. Protein product: CAWSVRWDREANEQFF.

The chain uses TRBV6-2 or TRBV6-3 and TRBJ2-1; D is possibly TRBD1 (6 bases). The length of the CDR3 is 16 residues. Germline V gene sequence: CDR1 MNHEY, CDR2 SVGEGT. The V gene lost 5 bases and the J gene lost 0 bases, with 14 bases spanning the gap. The CDR3 sequence is CASSTRQAHSYNEQFF. As DNA, the CDR3 is TGTGCCAGCAGTACGAGACAGGCTCACTCCTACAATGAGCAGTTCTTC.

The rearrangement joins TRBV5-1 to TRBJ2-7; D is possibly TRBD2 (5 bases). Germline assignment: CDR1 SGHRS and CDR2 YFSETQ. CDR3 length: 15 residues. With 1 base removed from V and 2 bases from J, the gap between germline ends came to 13 bases. CDR3 sequence reads: CASSLSRERTYEQYF. The CDR3 DNA reads as TGCGCCAGCAGCTTGTCAAGGGAGAGAACCTACGAGCAGTACTTC. Based on the CDR3 plus reference TRBV5-1 and TRBJ2-7, the full variable domain is KAGVTQTPRYLIKTRGQQVTLSCSPISGHRSVSWYQQTPGQGLQFLFEYFSETQRNKGNFPGRFSGRQFSNSRSEMNVSTLELGDSALYLCASSLSRERTYEQYFGPGTRLTVT.

V usage is TRBV6-1 and J usage is TRBJ2-1; tentative D call: TRBD2 (5 bases). Trimming left V 4 bases short and J 9 bases short, with 13 bases between. The CDR3 covers 13 residues. CDR1 and CDR2 from the germline V gene are MNHNS and SASEGT. The CDR3 protein is CASSGPSAGEQFF. In DNA form, the CDR3 reads TGTGCCAGCAGTGGACCATCTGCGGGTGAGCAGTTCTTC.

The genes are TRBV5-1 and TRBJ2-5, with D tentatively TRBD1 (6 bases). Germline values: CDR1 SGHRS, CDR2 YFSETQ. Between the trimmed V and J ends, which lost 4 bases and 4 bases, there was a span of 17 bases. This CDR3 has 15 residues. CDR3 nucleotide sequence: TGCGCCAGCAGCCCTCCGCTGGGGGCGAGAGAGACCCAGTACTTC. Translated, it gives CASSPPLGARETQYF.

The J gene is TRBJ2-5, the V gene TRBV7-9; 7 bases are shared with TRBD2. The CDR3 is 16 residues long. With 2 bases clipped from V and 5 bases from J, the junction kept 11 bases outside the gene matches. The V gene's germline CDR1 is SEHNR and CDR2 FQNEAQ (reference sequence). The CDR3 is CASSLTVAGGRETQYF. In DNA form, the CDR3 reads TGTGCCAGCAGCTTAACGGTAGCGGGTGGGCGGGAGACCCAGTACTTC.

The rearrangement joins TRBV7-3 to TRBJ2-1; 10 nucleotides agree with TRBD2. The ends lost 5 bases at V and 5 bases at J; junction bases unmatched: 9. CDR1 is SGHTA, CDR2 FQGTGA, per germline. This CDR3 has 16 residues. CDR3 DNA: TGTGCCAGCAGCCTCCGAACTAGCGGGGATAACAATGAGCAGTTCTTC. As protein: CASSLRTSGDNNEQFF.